What follows describes a single T cell receptor beta chain. Its antigen is undetermined. This entry is derived from a study of cytomegalovirus exposure and HLA in healthy donors. Study-wide context: Of some 400 genotyped donors, roughly 81% grouped in the Caucasian-associated ancestry cluster.

In germline, CDR1 is LGHNA, CDR2 YSLEER. V lost 0 bases to trimming and J lost 1 base, with 9 bases between them. The CDR3 contains 16 residues. Whole-study results and caveats: A reported reduction in N-insertions relative to the roughly 710-donor mean was seen in an Asian-associated ancestry cluster in a later analysis. TCR beta chain V- and J-gene trimming was linked, in a later analysis, to a missense variant in DCLRE1C. From TCR beta sequences, most subjects' HLA-A and HLA-B alleles were reportedly predicted accurately.

Vbeta (60) and Jbeta (13) primers were used in the PCR. Clones were read by immunoSEQ multiplex PCR, and TCRdb kept only the in-frame ones, dropping some. The data contain roughly 120,000 clones, around 74% of them seen just once; the ten biggest clones take up 4.2%. Sample: PBMCs. The sequence was collected from a woman between 45 and 65 years old in good health and CMV-seropositive. The J gene is TRBJ2-2, the V gene TRBV4-3, with D unresolved. CDR3 DNA sequence: TGCGCCAGCAGCCAAGACCTGCCAGGGAACACCGGGGAGCTGTTTTTT. Its protein product is CASSQDLPGNTGELFF.